Below are 2 T cell receptor beta chains sequenced from a single sample in a study of early T cells in non-severe SARS-CoV-2 infection. TCRdb used MiXCR to reprocess the 5' RACE reads, holding one entry per CDR3 protein. The table lists about 26,000 distinct CDR3 sequences, around 5.5% of them singletons. The sample comprised whole blood. Receptor source: an adult who was a healthcare worker with PCR-confirmed SARS-CoV-2 infection or an uninfected control (not recorded which).

The chain links TRBV6-2 or TRBV6-3 to TRBJ1-1, with 8 positions matching TRBD1. Germline values: CDR1 MNHEY, CDR2 SVGEGT. The trim removed 6 bases at V and 11 bases at J, leaving 8 bases unmatched. The CDR3 is made up of 12 amino acids. CDR3 nucleotide sequence: TGTGCCAGCAGCGTACGCAGGGGGCTGGCTTTCTTT. Its translation is CASSVRRGLAFF.

This clonotype was recorded many times. The chain couples TRBV9 to TRBJ1-1; TRBD1 matches 9 bases. The CDR3 extends over 17 amino acids. Per the germline V gene, CDR1 is SGDLS and CDR2 is YYNGEE. J gave up 0 bases and V 2 bases, and 8 bases lay outside the gene matches. The CDR3 sequence: CASSVIAQGAMNTEAFF. DNA for the CDR3: TGTGCCAGCAGCGTGATAGCACAGGGGGCGATGAACACTGAAGCTTTCTTT.